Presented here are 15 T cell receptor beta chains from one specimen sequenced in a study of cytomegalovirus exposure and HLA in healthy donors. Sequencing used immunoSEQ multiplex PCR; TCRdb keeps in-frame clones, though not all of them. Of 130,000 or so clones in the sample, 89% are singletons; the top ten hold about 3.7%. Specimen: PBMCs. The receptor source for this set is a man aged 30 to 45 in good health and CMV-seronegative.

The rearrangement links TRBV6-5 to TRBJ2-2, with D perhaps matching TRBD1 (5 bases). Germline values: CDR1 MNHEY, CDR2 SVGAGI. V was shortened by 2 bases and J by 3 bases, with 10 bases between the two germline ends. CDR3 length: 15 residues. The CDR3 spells CASSYSAGHTGELFF. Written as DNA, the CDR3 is TGTGCCAGCAGTTACAGCGCAGGGCACACCGGGGAGCTGTTTTTT.

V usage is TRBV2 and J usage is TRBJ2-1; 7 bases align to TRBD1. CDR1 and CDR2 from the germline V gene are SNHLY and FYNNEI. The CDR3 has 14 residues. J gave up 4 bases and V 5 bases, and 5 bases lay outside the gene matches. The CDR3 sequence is CASSIGGGYNEQFF. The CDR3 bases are TGTGCCAGCAGTATAGGGGGCGGGTACAATGAGCAGTTCTTC.

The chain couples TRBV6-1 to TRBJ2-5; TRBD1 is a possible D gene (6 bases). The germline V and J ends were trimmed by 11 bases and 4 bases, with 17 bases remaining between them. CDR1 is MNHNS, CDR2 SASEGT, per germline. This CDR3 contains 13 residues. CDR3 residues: CARSTGLRETQYF. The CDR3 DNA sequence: TGTGCCCGGTCTACAGGGCTGCGAGAGACCCAGTACTTC.

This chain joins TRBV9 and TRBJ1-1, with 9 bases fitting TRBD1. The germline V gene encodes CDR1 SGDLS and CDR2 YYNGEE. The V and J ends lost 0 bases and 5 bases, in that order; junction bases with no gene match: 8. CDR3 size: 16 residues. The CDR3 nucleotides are TGTGCCAGCAGCGTAGATCGACAGGGGGGTCGAACTGAAGCTTTCTTT. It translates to CASSVDRQGGRTEAFF.

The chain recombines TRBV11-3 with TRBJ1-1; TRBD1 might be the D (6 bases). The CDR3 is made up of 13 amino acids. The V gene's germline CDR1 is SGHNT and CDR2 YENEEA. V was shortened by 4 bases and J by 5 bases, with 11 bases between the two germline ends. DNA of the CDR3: TGTGCCAGCAGCTCCAGGGGAGAGACTGAAGCTTTCTTT. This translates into CASSSRGETEAFF.

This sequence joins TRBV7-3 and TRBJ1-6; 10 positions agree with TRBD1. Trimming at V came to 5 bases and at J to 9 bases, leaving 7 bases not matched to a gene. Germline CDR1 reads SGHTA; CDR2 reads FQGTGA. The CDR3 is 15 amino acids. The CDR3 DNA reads TGTGCCAGCAGCCGGGGACAGGGGATTAGTTCACCCCTCCACTTT. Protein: CASSRGQGISSPLHF.

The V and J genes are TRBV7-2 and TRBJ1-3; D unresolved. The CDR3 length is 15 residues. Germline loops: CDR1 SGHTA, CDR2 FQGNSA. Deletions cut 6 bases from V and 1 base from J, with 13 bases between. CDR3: CASSLTGLSGNTIYF. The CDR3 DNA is TGTGCCAGCAGTTTAACGGGATTATCTGGAAACACCATATATTTT.

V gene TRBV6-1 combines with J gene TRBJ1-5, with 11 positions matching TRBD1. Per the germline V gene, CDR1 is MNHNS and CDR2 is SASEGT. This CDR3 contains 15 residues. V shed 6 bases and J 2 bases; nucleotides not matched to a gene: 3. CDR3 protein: CASRRTGGGNQPQHF. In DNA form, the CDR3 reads TGTGCCAGCAGGCGGACAGGGGGCGGCAATCAGCCCCAGCATTTT.

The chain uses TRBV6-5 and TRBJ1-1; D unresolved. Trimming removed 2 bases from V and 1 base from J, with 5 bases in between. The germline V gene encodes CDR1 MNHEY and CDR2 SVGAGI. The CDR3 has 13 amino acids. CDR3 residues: CASSYVQNTEAFF. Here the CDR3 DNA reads TGTGCCAGCAGTTACGTCCAGAACACTGAAGCTTTCTTT.

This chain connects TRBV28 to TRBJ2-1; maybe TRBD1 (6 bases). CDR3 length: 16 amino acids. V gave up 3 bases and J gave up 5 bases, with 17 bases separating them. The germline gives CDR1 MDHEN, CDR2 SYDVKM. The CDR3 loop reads CASSFPPAGAHNEQFF. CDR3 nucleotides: TGTGCCAGCAGTTTCCCCCCCGCAGGGGCCCACAATGAGCAGTTCTTC.

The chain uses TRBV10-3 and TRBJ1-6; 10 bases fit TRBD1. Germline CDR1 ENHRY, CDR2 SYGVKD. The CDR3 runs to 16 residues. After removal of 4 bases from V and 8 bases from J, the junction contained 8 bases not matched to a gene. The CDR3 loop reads CAISGEGTGVDSPLHF. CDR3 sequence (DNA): TGTGCCATCAGTGGCGAAGGGACAGGGGTAGATTCACCCCTCCACTTT.

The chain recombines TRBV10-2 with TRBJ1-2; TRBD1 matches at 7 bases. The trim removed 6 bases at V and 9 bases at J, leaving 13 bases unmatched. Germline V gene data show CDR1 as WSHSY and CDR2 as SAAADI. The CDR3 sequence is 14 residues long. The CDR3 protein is CASRTGAPFDRYTF. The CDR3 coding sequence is TGCGCCAGCAGAACAGGGGCTCCGTTTGATCGCTACACCTTC.

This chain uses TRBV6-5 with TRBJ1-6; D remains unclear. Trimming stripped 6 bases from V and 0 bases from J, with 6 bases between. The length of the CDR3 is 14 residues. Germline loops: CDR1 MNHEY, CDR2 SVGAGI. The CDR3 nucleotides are TGTGCCAGCAGGGGAGGCTCCTATAATTCACCCCTCCACTTT. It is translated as CASRGGSYNSPLHF.

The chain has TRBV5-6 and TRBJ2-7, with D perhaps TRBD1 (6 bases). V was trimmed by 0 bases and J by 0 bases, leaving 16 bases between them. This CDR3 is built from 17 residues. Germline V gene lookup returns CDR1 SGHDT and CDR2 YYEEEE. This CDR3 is CASSLGPDSRISYEQYF. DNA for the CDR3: TGTGCCAGCAGCTTGGGCCCGGACAGCCGGATCTCCTACGAGCAGTACTTC.

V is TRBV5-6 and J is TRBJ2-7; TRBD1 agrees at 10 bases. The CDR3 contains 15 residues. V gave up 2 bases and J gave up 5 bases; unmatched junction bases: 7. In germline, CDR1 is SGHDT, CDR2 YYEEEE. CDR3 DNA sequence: TGTGCCAGCAGCTTAACCGGGACAGGGGCCCACGAGCAGTACTTC. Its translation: CASSLTGTGAHEQYF. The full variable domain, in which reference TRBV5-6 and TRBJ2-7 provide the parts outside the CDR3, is DAGVTQSPTHLIKTRGQQVTLRCSPKSGHDTVSWYQQALGQGPQFIFQYYEEEERQRGNFPDRFSGHQFPNYSSELNVNALLLGDSALYLCASSLTGTGAHEQYFGPGTRLTVT.